This paragraph covers one T cell receptor (beta chain) sequence. This CDR3 has 15 residues. Germline CDR1 SGHTA, CDR2 FQGNSA. The V gene end was trimmed by 5 bases and the J gene end by 2 bases; junction bases not matched to a gene: 8. Study members were between 18 and 89 years old and lived in approximately 25 US regions. The sample is drawn from a study of blood T cell repertoires in COVID-19. Study information: COVID-19 samples from acute and convalescent phases originated in the United States, Italy and Spain.

This table comes from immunoSEQ multiplex PCR, and its TCRdb copy is limited to in-frame clones, with some not included. The table lists over 200,000 clones, about 87% of them singletons, with roughly 2.3% in the top ten. The chain has TRBV7-2 and TRBJ2-7; 8 nucleotides agree with TRBD1. The TCR originated in a woman aged 40-49 years with acute COVID-19. The specimen sequenced was PBMCs or T cells enriched from blood (not recorded which). The CDR3 DNA sequence: TGTGCCAGCAGCCTAGGACAGGGACAAACCTACGAGCAGTACTTC. Translation gives CASSLGQGQTYEQYF.